This TCR beta chain was obtained from a study of blood T cell repertoires in COVID-19. The wider study: COVID-19 samples collected from the United States, Italy and Spain covered acute and convalescent phases.

Per the study methods: Researchers report that nucleated cell counts were estimated from reference gene primer amplification. Produced via immunoSEQ multiplex PCR; TCRdb's table is partial and in-frame only. The V and J calls and clone size are taken from that table; D and trimming were inferred from the DNA. The sample records roughly 230,000 clones, roughly 91% being singletons. The V segment lost 5 bases and the J segment 1 base; nucleotides outside the gene matches: 1. The germline CDR1 and CDR2 sequences are MRHNA and SNTAGT. The CDR3 has 13 amino acids. The rearrangement joins TRBV6-4 to TRBJ1-1; the match to TRBD1 covers 7 bases. The clonotype comes from a man aged 25-45 years with COVID-19, enrolled during active disease. The sequenced material came from peripheral blood. The CDR3 DNA is TGTGCCAGCAGTACAGGGGAGAACACTGAAGCTTTCTTT. Its protein is CASSTGENTEAFF.